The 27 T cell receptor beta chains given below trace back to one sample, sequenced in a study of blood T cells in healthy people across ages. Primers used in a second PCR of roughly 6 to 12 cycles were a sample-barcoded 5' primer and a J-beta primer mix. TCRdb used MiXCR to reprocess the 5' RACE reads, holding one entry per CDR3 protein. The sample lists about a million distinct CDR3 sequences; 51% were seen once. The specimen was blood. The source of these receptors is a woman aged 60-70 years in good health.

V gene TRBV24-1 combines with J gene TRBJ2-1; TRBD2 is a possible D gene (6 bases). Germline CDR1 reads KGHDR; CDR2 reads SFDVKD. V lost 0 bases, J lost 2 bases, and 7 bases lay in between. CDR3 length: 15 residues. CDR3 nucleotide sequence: TGTGCCACCAGTGATTTGCGGGGGACCTACAATGAGCAGTTCTTC. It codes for CATSDLRGTYNEQFF.

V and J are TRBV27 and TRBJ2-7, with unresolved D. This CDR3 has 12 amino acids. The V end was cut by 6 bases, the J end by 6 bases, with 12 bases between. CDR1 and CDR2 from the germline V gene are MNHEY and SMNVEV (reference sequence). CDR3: CASSSQRGEQYF. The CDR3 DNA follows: TGTGCCAGCAGCTCTCAGCGAGGCGAGCAGTACTTC.

The CDR3 region has the DNA TGTGCCACCAGTGCCCTGGGACAGGGGAACAATAATGAGCAGTTCTTC. Residues: CATSALGQGNNNEQFF. The chain combines TRBV24-1 with TRBJ2-1; 10 bases line up with TRBD1. The CDR3 length is 16 residues. Trimming cost V 5 bases and J 7 bases; bases outside gene matches: 10. Germline-derived CDR1 and CDR2 are KGHDR and SFDVKD.

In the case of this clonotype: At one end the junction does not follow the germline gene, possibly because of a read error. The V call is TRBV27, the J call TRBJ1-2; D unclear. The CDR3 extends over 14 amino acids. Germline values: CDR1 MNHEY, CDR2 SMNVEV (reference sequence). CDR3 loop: CASSLSKEGYSYTF. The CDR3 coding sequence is TGTGCCAGCAGTTTGAGCAAAGAGGGCTATAGCTACACCTTC.

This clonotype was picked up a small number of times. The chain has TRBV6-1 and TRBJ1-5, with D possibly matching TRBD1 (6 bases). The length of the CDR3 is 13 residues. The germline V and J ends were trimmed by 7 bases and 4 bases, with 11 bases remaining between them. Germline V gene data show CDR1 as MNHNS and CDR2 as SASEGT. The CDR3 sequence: CASTPRGNQPQHF. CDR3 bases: TGTGCCAGCACCCCAAGGGGGAATCAGCCCCAGCATTTT.

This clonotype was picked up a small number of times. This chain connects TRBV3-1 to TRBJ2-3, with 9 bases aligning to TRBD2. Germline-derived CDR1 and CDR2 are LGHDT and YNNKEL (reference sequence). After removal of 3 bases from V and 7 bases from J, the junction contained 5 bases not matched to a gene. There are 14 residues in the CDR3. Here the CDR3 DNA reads TGTGCCAGCAGCCAGCCAGCGGGGGGTCATACGCAGTATTTT. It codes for CASSQPAGGHTQYF.

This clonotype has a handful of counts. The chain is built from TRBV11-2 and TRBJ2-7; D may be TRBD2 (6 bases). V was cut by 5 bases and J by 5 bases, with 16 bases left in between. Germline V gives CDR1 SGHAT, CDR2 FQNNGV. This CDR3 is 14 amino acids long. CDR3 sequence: CASSQAGPFDEQYF. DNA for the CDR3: TGTGCCAGCAGCCAGGCGGGGCCTTTTGACGAGCAGTACTTC.

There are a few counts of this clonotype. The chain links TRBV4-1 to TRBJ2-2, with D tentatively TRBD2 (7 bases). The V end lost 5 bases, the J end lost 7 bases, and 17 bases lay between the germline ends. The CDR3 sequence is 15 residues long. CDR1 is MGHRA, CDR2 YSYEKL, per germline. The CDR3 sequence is CASSYRGGGIGELFF. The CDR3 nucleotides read TGCGCCAGCAGCTATAGGGGGGGAGGTATCGGGGAGCTGTTTTTT.

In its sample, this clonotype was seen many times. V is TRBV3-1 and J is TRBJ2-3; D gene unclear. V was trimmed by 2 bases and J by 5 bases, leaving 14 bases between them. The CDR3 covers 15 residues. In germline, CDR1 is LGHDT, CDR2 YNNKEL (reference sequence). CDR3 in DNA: TGTGCCAGCAGCCAATTACAGATCGGGTTAGATACGCAGTATTTT. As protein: CASSQLQIGLDTQYF.

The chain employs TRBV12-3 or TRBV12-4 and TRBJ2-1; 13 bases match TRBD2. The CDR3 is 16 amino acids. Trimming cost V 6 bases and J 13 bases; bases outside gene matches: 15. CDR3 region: CASRTDLLGTSGIQFF. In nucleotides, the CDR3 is TGTGCCAGCAGGACCGACCTCCTAGGGACTAGCGGGATCCAGTTCTTC.

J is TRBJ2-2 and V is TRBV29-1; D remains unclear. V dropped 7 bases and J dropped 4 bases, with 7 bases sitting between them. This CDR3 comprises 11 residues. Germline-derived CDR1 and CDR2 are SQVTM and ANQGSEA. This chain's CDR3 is CSAMITGELFF. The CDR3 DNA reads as TGCAGCGCGATGATCACCGGGGAGCTGTTTTTT.

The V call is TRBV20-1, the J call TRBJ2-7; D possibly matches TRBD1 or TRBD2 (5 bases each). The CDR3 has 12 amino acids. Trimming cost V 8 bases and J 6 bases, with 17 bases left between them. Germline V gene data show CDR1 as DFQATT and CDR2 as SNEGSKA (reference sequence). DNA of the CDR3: TGCAGTCCCAGCTGGGGGACGGGCGAGCAGTACTTC. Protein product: CSPSWGTGEQYF.

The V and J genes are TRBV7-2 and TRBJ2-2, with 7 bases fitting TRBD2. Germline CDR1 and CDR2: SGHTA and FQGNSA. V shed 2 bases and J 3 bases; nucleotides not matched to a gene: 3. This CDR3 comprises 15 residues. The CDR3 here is CASSLSGTYTGELFF. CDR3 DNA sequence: TGTGCCAGCAGCTTAAGCGGGACCTACACCGGGGAGCTGTTTTTT.

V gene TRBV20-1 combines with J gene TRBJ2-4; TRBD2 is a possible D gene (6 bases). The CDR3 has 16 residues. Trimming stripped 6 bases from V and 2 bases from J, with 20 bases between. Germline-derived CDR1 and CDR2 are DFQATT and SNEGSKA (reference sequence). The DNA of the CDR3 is TGCAGTGCCCCAATTTGGGGTGGGGGGACCAAAAACATTCAGTACTTC. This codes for CSAPIWGGGTKNIQYF.

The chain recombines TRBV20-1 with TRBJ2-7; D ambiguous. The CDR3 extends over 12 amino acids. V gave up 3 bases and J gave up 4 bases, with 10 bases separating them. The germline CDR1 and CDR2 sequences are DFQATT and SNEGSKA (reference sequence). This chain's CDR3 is CSASGPNYEQYF. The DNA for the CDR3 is TGCAGTGCTAGCGGTCCAAATTACGAGCAGTACTTC.

The CDR3 loop reads CASSLVTGGTDTQYF. The CDR3 nucleotides read TGTGCCAGCAGCTTAGTAACAGGGGGCACAGATACGCAGTATTTT. This chain links TRBV7-2 with TRBJ2-3, with 7 positions matching TRBD1. The length of the CDR3 is 15 residues. V lost 1 base and J lost 1; bases outside the gene matches: 2. Germline lookup yields CDR1 SGHTA and CDR2 FQGNSA.

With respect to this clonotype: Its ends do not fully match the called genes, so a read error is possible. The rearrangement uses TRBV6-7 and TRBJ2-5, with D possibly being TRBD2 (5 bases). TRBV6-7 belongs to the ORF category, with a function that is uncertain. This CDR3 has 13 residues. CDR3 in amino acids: CAIPKRGKETRYF. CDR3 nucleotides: TGTGCCATTCCGAAGCGAGGGAAAGAGACCCGGTACTTC.

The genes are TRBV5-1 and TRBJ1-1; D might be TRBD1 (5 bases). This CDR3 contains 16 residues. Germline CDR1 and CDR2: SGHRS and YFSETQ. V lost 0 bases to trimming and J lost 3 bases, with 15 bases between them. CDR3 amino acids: CASSLAKTVRDTEAFF. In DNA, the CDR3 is TGCGCCAGCAGCTTGGCGAAGACAGTTAGGGACACTGAAGCTTTCTTT.

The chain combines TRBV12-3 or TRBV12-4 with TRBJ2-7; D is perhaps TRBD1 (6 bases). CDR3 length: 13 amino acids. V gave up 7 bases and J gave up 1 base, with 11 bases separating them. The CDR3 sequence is CASNTGRSYEQYF. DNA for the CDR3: TGTGCCAGCAACACAGGGAGATCCTACGAGCAGTACTTC.

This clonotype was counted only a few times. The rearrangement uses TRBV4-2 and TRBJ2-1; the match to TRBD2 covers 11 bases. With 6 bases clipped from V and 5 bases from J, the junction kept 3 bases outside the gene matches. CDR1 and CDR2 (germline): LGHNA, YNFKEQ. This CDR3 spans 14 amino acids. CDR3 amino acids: CASRGTSGDNEQFF. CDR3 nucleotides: TGTGCCAGCAGGGGGACTAGCGGAGACAATGAGCAGTTCTTC.

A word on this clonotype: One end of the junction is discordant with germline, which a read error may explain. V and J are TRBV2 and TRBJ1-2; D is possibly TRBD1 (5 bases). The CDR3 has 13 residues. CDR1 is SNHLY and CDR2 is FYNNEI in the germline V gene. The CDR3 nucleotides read TGTGCCAGCAGTGAAAGCGGGGCTGGAGGCTACACCTTT. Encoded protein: CASSESGAGGYTF. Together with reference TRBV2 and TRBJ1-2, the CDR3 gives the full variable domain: EPEVTQTPSHQVTQMGQEVILRCVPISNHLYFYWYRQILGQKVEFLVSFYNNEISEKSEIFDDQFSVERPDGSNFTLKIRSTKLEDSAMYFCASSESGAGGYTFGSGTRLTVV.

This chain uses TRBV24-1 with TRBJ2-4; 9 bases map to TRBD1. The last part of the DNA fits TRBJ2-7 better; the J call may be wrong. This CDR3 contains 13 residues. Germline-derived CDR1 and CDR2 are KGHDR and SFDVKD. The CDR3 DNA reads TGTGCCACTGGACAGGGGTCAGCCTACGAGCAGTACTTC. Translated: CATGQGSAYEQYF.

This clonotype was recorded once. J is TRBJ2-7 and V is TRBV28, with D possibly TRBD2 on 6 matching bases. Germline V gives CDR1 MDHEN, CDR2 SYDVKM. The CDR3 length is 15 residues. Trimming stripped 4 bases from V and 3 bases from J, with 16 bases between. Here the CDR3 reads CASSSVGTGIYEQYF. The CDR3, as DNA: TGTGCCAGCAGTTCGGTTGGGACTGGGATCTACGAGCAGTACTTC.

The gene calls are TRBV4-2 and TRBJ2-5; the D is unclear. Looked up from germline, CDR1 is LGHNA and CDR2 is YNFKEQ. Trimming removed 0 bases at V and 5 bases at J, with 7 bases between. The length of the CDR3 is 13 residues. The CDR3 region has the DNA TGTGCCAGCAGCCAAGACAGCCGTGAGACCCAGTACTTC. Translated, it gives CASSQDSRETQYF.

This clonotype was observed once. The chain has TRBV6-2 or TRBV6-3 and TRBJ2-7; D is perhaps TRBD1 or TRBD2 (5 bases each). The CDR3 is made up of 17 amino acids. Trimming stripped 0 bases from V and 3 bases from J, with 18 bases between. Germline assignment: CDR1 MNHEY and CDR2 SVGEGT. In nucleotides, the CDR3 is TGTGCCAGCAGTTACTCCTCGGGCATGGGACCCCTCTACGAGCAGTACTTC. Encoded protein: CASSYSSGMGPLYEQYF.

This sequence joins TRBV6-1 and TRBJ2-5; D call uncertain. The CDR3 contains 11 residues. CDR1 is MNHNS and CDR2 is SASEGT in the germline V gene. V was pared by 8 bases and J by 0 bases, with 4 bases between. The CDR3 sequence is CASAYQETQYF. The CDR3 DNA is TGTGCCAGCGCCTACCAAGAGACCCAGTACTTC.

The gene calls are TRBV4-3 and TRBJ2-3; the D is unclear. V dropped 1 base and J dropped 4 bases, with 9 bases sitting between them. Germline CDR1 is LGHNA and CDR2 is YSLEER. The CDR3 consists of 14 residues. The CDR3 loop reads CASSQAPGPDTQYF. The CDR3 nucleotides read TGCGCCAGCAGCCAAGCGCCGGGTCCAGATACGCAGTATTTT.